Shown below are 17 T cell receptor beta chains from a single sample sequenced in a study of cytomegalovirus exposure and HLA in healthy donors. PCR involved 60 Vbeta and 13 Jbeta primers. Some clones are missing from TCRdb's copy, which holds only in-frame ones; the method was immunoSEQ multiplex PCR. Among roughly 150,000 clones listed, roughly 80% were seen once. What was sequenced was PBMCs. The receptors were sampled from a man younger than 35 in good health and CMV-seropositive.

This clone has only a few counts. V gene TRBV7-2 combines with J gene TRBJ1-1; tentatively, D is TRBD1 (5 bases). V shed 1 base and J shed 8 bases, with 14 bases lying between them. The germline CDR1 and CDR2 sequences are SGHTA and FQGNSA. CDR3 length equals 14 residues. The CDR3 loop reads CASSLEGTSLEAFF. DNA of the CDR3: TGTGCCAGCAGCTTAGAGGGGACTTCCCTCGAAGCTTTCTTT.

The chain uses TRBV5-4 and TRBJ1-4; D gene uncertain. V gave up 0 bases and J gave up 5 bases, with 8 bases separating them. This CDR3 has 14 amino acids. CDR1 and CDR2 (germline): SGHNT, YYREEE (reference sequence). The CDR3 DNA reads TGTGCCAGCAGCTTGGGGAAGAGGAATGAAAAACTGTTTTTT. Its translation is CASSLGKRNEKLFF. The full variable domain, its missing parts supplied by reference TRBV5-4 and TRBJ1-4, is ETGVTQSPTHLIKTRGQQVTLRCSSQSGHNTVSWYQQALGQGPQFIFQYYREEENGRGNFPPRFSGLQFPNYSSELNVNALELDDSALYLCASSLGKRNEKLFFGSGTQLSVL.

The V gene is TRBV5-1, the J gene TRBJ1-2, with TRBD1 matching 9 bases. Germline V CDR1 and CDR2: SGHRS, YFSETQ. With 3 bases clipped from V and 6 bases from J, the junction kept 12 bases outside the gene matches. This CDR3 region has 16 residues. Here the CDR3 reads CASSWSVGQGTDGYTF. The CDR3 bases are TGCGCCAGCAGCTGGTCCGTGGGACAGGGTACAGATGGCTACACCTTC. The entire variable domain, with the rest obtained from reference TRBV5-1 and TRBJ1-2, is as follows: KAGVTQTPRYLIKTRGQQVTLSCSPISGHRSVSWYQQTPGQGLQFLFEYFSETQRNKGNFPGRFSGRQFSNSRSEMNVSTLELGDSALYLCASSWSVGQGTDGYTFGSGTRLTVV.

The V and J genes are TRBV7-8 and TRBJ1-1; no firm D call. The CDR3 is made up of 14 amino acids. CDR1 and CDR2 from the germline V gene are SGHVS and FQNEAQ. V was pared by 2 bases and J by 1 base, with 8 bases between. The CDR3 here is CASSLYSQNTEAFF. The CDR3 region has the DNA TGTGCCAGCAGCTTATACTCTCAGAACACTGAAGCTTTCTTT.

The chain combines TRBV30 with TRBJ1-2; the match to TRBD1 covers 9 bases. The CDR3 is 13 amino acids. Germline-derived CDR1 and CDR2 are GTSNPN and SVGIG (reference sequence). V lost 5 bases, J lost 4 bases, and 5 bases stayed unmatched. The CDR3 region is CAWVADRGYGYTF. CDR3 bases: TGTGCCTGGGTCGCGGACAGGGGCTATGGCTACACCTTC. Full variable domain (missing parts from reference TRBV30 and TRBJ1-2): SQTIHQWPATLVQPVGSPLSLECTVEGTSNPNLYWYRQAAGRGLQLLFYSVGIGQISSEVPQNLSASRPQDRQFILSSKKLLLSDSGFYLCAWVADRGYGYTFGSGTRLTVV.

The chain carries TRBV6-1 and TRBJ1-2; TRBD1 agrees at 7 bases. With 7 bases clipped from V and 6 bases from J, the junction kept 11 bases outside the gene matches. The CDR3 is 14 amino acids. The germline V gene encodes CDR1 MNHNS and CDR2 SASEGT. CDR3 residues: CASTPGGGSNGYTF. Here the CDR3 DNA reads TGTGCCAGCACCCCCGGAGGGGGCTCTAATGGCTACACCTTC.

The chain combines TRBV5-4 with TRBJ2-4, with 9 bases aligning to TRBD2. CDR3 length equals 20 residues. The germline gives CDR1 SGHNT, CDR2 YYREEE (reference sequence). Unmatched junction bases numbered 17, after V lost 3 bases and J lost 1 base. The CDR3: CASSWGLAGGPETAKNIQYF. DNA of the CDR3: TGTGCCAGCAGCTGGGGGTTGGCGGGAGGGCCGGAGACGGCCAAAAACATTCAGTACTTC. Combining the CDR3 with reference TRBV5-4 and TRBJ2-4 gives the whole variable domain ETGVTQSPTHLIKTRGQQVTLRCSSQSGHNTVSWYQQALGQGPQFIFQYYREEENGRGNFPPRFSGLQFPNYSSELNVNALELDDSALYLCASSWGLAGGPETAKNIQYFGAGTRLSVL.

The rearrangement links TRBV5-1 to TRBJ1-2; 9 bases fit TRBD1. V shed 4 bases and J 5 bases; nucleotides not matched to a gene: 9. Germline V lookup: CDR1 SGHRS, CDR2 YFSETQ. The CDR3 is 15 residues long. The CDR3 coding sequence is TGCGCCAGCAGCGGAACAGGGGGCCAAGGGTATGGCTACACCTTC. The encoded protein is CASSGTGGQGYGYTF.

The chain carries TRBV6-1 and TRBJ1-2; D perhaps matches TRBD1 (6 bases). The CDR3 has 16 amino acids. The V end was cut by 0 bases, the J end by 2 bases, with 13 bases between. Germline CDR1 reads MNHNS; CDR2 reads SASEGT. The CDR3 bases are TGTGCCAGCAGTGAAGCGAGGGGGTCCCCAAACTATGGCTACACCTTC. Amino acid sequence: CASSEARGSPNYGYTF.

The genes are TRBV5-1 and TRBJ1-1; TRBD1 might be the D (5 bases). In germline, CDR1 is SGHRS, CDR2 YFSETQ. The V end lost 4 bases, the J end lost 7 bases, and 14 bases lay between the germline ends. The CDR3 is 13 amino acids. CDR3: CASSPGGGNEAFF. In DNA form, the CDR3 reads TGCGCCAGCAGCCCTGGGGGAGGGAATGAAGCTTTCTTT.

The sample holds a few counts of this clone. The V gene is TRBV10-1, the J gene TRBJ2-5, with D possibly being TRBD2 (5 bases). The germline CDR1 and CDR2 sequences are WNHNN and SYGVQD (reference sequence). The CDR3 is 15 residues long. V was trimmed by 7 bases and J by 5 bases, leaving 20 bases between them. In nucleotides, the CDR3 is TGCGCCAGCATTATTACGGGGTCCAGGACGGAGACCCAGTACTTC. It yields the protein CASIITGSRTETQYF.

The V call is TRBV7-2, the J call TRBJ2-7; D is perhaps TRBD2 (5 bases). Trimming pared 5 bases from V and 0 bases from J, leaving 14 bases between. The CDR3 is 15 amino acids. CDR1 and CDR2 from the germline V gene are SGHTA and FQGNSA. The CDR3 nucleotides are TGTGCCAGCAGCGAGGGCGGAGGACGCTCCTACGAGCAGTACTTC. It is translated as CASSEGGGRSYEQYF.

The V call is TRBV6-5, the J call TRBJ1-4; D call uncertain. CDR1 is MNHEY and CDR2 is SVGAGI in the germline V gene. V was clipped by 3 bases and J by 8 bases, with 19 bases between them. This CDR3 contains 16 residues. The DNA for the CDR3 is TGTGCCAGCAGTTATGGGCTTCCTCGACAAAGCGAAAAACTGTTTTTT. This translates into CASSYGLPRQSEKLFF.

The chain joins TRBV10-1 to TRBJ2-3; 7 nucleotides agree with TRBD2. The V gene's germline CDR1 is WNHNN and CDR2 SYGVQD (reference sequence). With V trimmed by 2 bases and J by 3 bases, 8 bases remained unmatched. The CDR3 length is 16 residues. CDR3 nucleotide sequence: TGCGCCAGCAGTGAGATTTTAGCGGGCGCTACAGATACGCAGTATTTT. As protein: CASSEILAGATDTQYF.

This clone was counted only a few times. The chain carries TRBV11-2 and TRBJ1-1; possible D gene TRBD1, 5 bases. Germline V lookup: CDR1 SGHAT, CDR2 FQNNGV. The CDR3 contains 14 residues. The ends were cut back, 3 bases at V and 0 bases at J, with 8 bases in the middle. The CDR3 reads CASSLQGLNTEAFF. The CDR3 DNA sequence: TGTGCCAGCAGCTTGCAGGGCCTGAACACTGAAGCTTTCTTT.

This chain uses TRBV7-3 with TRBJ2-2; tentative D call: TRBD2 (6 bases). The germline CDR1 and CDR2 sequences are SGHTA and FQGTGA. CDR3 length: 12 residues. Trimming stripped 6 bases from V and 7 bases from J, with 9 bases between. The CDR3 nucleotides read TGTGCCAGCAGTTGGCGGGGCGGGGAGCTGTTTTTT. Translation: CASSWRGGELFF.

The genes are TRBV11-2 and TRBJ2-1, with unresolved D. V was shortened by 1 base and J by 0 bases, with 10 bases between the two germline ends. Germline lookup yields CDR1 SGHAT and CDR2 FQNNGV. CDR3 size: 16 residues. The CDR3 region is CASSLVFSPSYNEQFF. Written as DNA, the CDR3 is TGTGCCAGCAGCTTAGTATTCTCTCCCTCCTACAATGAGCAGTTCTTC. The full variable domain, rest sourced from reference TRBV11-2 and TRBJ2-1, is EAGVAQSPRYKIIEKRQSVAFWCNPISGHATLYWYQQILGQGPKLLIQFQNNGVVDDSQLPKDRFSAERLKGVDSTLKIQPAKLEDSAVYLCASSLVFSPSYNEQFFGPGTRLTVL.